Sequencing of this T cell receptor beta chain was carried out in a study of blood T cell repertoires in COVID-19. The CDR3 covers 14 residues. Germline CDR1 and CDR2: SGHTS and YDEGEE. The V end was cut by 1 base, the J end by 4 bases, with 11 bases between. Per the study methods: It was from reference gene primer amplification that nucleated cell counts were estimated. Assay: immunoSEQ multiplex PCR; the TCRdb copy retains only in-frame clones and omits some. V and J calls and clone size are given by that table; D and trimming were obtained from the DNA. The sample holds roughly 80,000 clones, about 81% seen once.

The genes are TRBV5-8 and TRBJ1-2; TRBD1 is a possible D gene (6 bases). Material for sequencing was peripheral blood. This clonotype originated in a human donor in a cohort sampled during active COVID-19. CDR3 in amino acids: CASSLKFRGYGYTF. The CDR3 DNA reads TGTGCCAGCAGCTTGAAATTCAGGGGCTATGGCTACACCTTC.